The text below deals with one T cell receptor beta chain. Profiling relied on immunoSEQ multiplex PCR, and the TCRdb table lists in-frame clones only, not all of them. The data hold about 250,000 clones, with approximately 84% observed a single time. The sample comes from a study of cytomegalovirus exposure and HLA in healthy donors. The sequencing input was PBMCs. This receptor was identified in a man aged 18 to 35 in good health and CMV-seropositive.

CDR3 nucleotides: TGCGCCAGCAGCCCTATGGACGGGAACACTGAAGCTTTCTTT. Its translation: CASSPMDGNTEAFF. The rearrangement links TRBV5-1 to TRBJ1-1; D remains ambiguous. Germline V gives CDR1 SGHRS, CDR2 YFSETQ. CDR3 length equals 14 residues. V was cut by 4 bases and J by 1 base, with 11 bases left in between. Looking up the rest from reference TRBV5-1 and TRBJ1-1 gives the full variable domain: KAGVTQTPRYLIKTRGQQVTLSCSPISGHRSVSWYQQTPGQGLQFLFEYFSETQRNKGNFPGRFSGRQFSNSRSEMNVSTLELGDSALYLCASSPMDGNTEAFFGQGTRLTVV.